This passage covers 17 T cell receptor beta chains from one sample sequenced in a study of T cell repertoires in ileal Crohn's disease (dated 2019 in TCRdb). The receptor library was made with the immunoSEQ multiplex PCR assay. TCRdb took this table from immuneACCESS and kept in-frame rearrangements with V and J called. Such tables lack part of the clones; where checked against another copy, unresolved V genes explain under half of the gap, and the rest is unexplained. The sample data list about 3,600 clones, and approximately 91% of these were observed just once. Roughly 4.7% of the sample is in the top ten clones. Material: ileal tissue. The source of these receptors is an adult with Crohn's disease.

This chain uses TRBV6-5 with TRBJ1-5, with 12 bases aligning to TRBD1. CDR3 length: 15 amino acids. J gave up 2 bases and V 10 bases, and 6 bases lay outside the gene matches. Germline CDR1 MNHEY, CDR2 SVGAGI. The CDR3 coding sequence is TGTGCCACCTCTGGGGACAGGGGGCGCAATCAGCCCCAGCATTTT. It yields the protein CATSGDRGRNQPQHF.

V usage is TRBV7-6 and J usage is TRBJ2-1, with D possibly being TRBD2 (6 bases). Germline V gives CDR1 SGHVS, CDR2 FNYEAQ. Trimming pared 4 bases from V and 9 bases from J, leaving 19 bases between. The CDR3 runs 15 residues. DNA for the CDR3: TGTGCCAGCAGCTCAGGGACCCGGGGGTTAGGTGAGCAGTTCTTC. This translates into CASSSGTRGLGEQFF.

V and J are TRBV10-2 and TRBJ2-7; 11 bases fit TRBD2. The CDR3 is made up of 17 amino acids. With V trimmed by 6 bases and J by 1 base, 11 bases remained unmatched. CDR1 and CDR2 from the germline V gene are WSHSY and SAAADI. The CDR3 protein is CASRGRASGGPSYEQYF. The CDR3 DNA follows: TGCGCCAGCAGAGGGAGGGCTAGCGGGGGGCCTTCCTACGAGCAGTACTTC.

This chain uses TRBV19 with TRBJ1-5; TRBD1 matches 9 bases. V lost 6 bases and J lost 6; bases outside the gene matches: 12. CDR1 is LNHDA and CDR2 is SQIVND in the germline V gene (reference sequence). The length of the CDR3 is 16 residues. CDR3 protein: CASREPGQGSFQPQHF. CDR3 sequence (DNA): TGTGCCAGTAGGGAACCGGGACAGGGCTCTTTTCAGCCCCAGCATTTT.

J is TRBJ2-1 and V is TRBV2, with 9 bases fitting TRBD2. Looked up from germline, CDR1 is SNHLY and CDR2 is FYNNEI. The V segment lost 11 bases and the J segment 10 bases; nucleotides outside the gene matches: 15. This CDR3 is 14 amino acids long. This CDR3 reads CAGAPGLALGEQFF. The CDR3 DNA reads as TGTGCCGGAGCCCCGGGACTAGCCCTGGGGGAGCAGTTCTTC.

V usage is TRBV25-1 and J usage is TRBJ1-6, with D possibly being TRBD1 (6 bases). Trimming stripped 7 bases from V and 0 bases from J, with 16 bases between. The V gene's germline CDR1 is MGHDK and CDR2 SYGVNS. The CDR3 contains 17 residues. For the CDR3, the DNA is TGTGCCAGCACGTCCGGAGGGGGGAGCTCCTATAATTCACCCCTCCACTTT. Its translation is CASTSGGGSSYNSPLHF.

The chain joins TRBV10-3 to TRBJ2-3; 9 bases fit TRBD2. Germline V gene sequence: CDR1 ENHRY, CDR2 SYGVKD. The trim removed 8 bases at V and 0 bases at J, leaving 3 bases unmatched. The CDR3 runs 14 residues. The CDR3 sequence: CAIESGGSTDTQYF. The CDR3 region has the DNA TGTGCCATCGAGAGCGGGGGGAGCACAGATACGCAGTATTTT.

The chain links TRBV4-1 to TRBJ2-2; TRBD1 is a possible D gene (6 bases). V lost 4 bases and J 4 bases, leaving 19 bases between the germline ends. The CDR3 is 17 residues long. CDR1 and CDR2 from the germline V gene are MGHRA and YSYEKL. In DNA, the CDR3 is TGCGCCAGCAGCCTTACACAAGGGGGTCGAGGCACCGGGGAGCTGTTTTTT. Translation gives CASSLTQGGRGTGELFF.

V usage is TRBV5-8 and J usage is TRBJ2-5, with D hard to call. The CDR3 totals 16 residues. Between the trimmed V and J ends, which lost 0 bases and 2 bases, there was a span of 14 bases. CDR1 and CDR2 (germline): SGHTS, YDEGEE. This CDR3 is CASSLAYGLRQETQYF. CDR3 DNA: TGTGCCAGCAGCTTGGCTTACGGGCTCAGACAAGAGACCCAGTACTTC.

In its sample, this clone was seen a few times. The genes are TRBV29-1 and TRBJ2-1; D remains unclear. The germline CDR1 and CDR2 sequences are SQVTM and ANQGSEA. This CDR3 contains 12 residues. The V and J ends lost 4 bases and 5 bases respectively, with 9 bases between them. The CDR3 spells CSVARSNNEQFF. The CDR3 DNA sequence: TGCAGCGTTGCTCGTAGTAACAATGAGCAGTTCTTC.

J is TRBJ2-5 and V is TRBV2; D perhaps matches TRBD2 (6 bases). Germline values: CDR1 SNHLY, CDR2 FYNNEI. The CDR3 consists of 17 residues. V was cut by 3 bases and J by 5 bases, with 22 bases left in between. The CDR3 reads CASSDQSSRDWVETQYF. The CDR3 DNA follows: TGTGCCAGCAGTGACCAATCGAGTCGGGACTGGGTGGAGACCCAGTACTTC.

The chain is built from TRBV5-1 and TRBJ2-2, with 7 bases identical to TRBD2. CDR1 is SGHRS and CDR2 is YFSETQ in the germline V gene. The CDR3 is made up of 15 amino acids. With 5 bases clipped from V and 1 base from J, the junction kept 5 bases outside the gene matches. CDR3 sequence: CASRGAGRNTGELFF. In DNA form, the CDR3 reads TGCGCCAGCAGAGGAGCGGGACGGAACACCGGGGAGCTGTTTTTT.

This rearrangement joins TRBV2 to TRBJ2-1; 9 bases map to TRBD1. V trimming: 6 bases; J trimming: 2 bases; junction bases outside the gene matches: 5. The CDR3 sequence is 15 residues long. Germline V gives CDR1 SNHLY, CDR2 FYNNEI. This chain's CDR3 is CASRRDRDTYNEQFF. CDR3 sequence (DNA): TGTGCCAGCAGGAGGGACAGGGATACCTACAATGAGCAGTTCTTC.

The gene calls are TRBV6-1 and TRBJ1-2; D is uncertain. The CDR3 covers 13 residues. Germline values: CDR1 MNHNS, CDR2 SASEGT. V gave up 0 bases and J gave up 8 bases, with 10 bases separating them. DNA for the CDR3: TGTGCCAGCAGTGAAGCCCGGGAGAGCGGCTACACCTTC. Encoded protein: CASSEARESGYTF.

This chain uses TRBV5-1 with TRBJ1-3, with no clear D. The CDR3 runs 16 residues. Germline V lookup: CDR1 SGHRS, CDR2 YFSETQ. The ends were cut back, 3 bases at V and 0 bases at J, with 13 bases in the middle. The CDR3 nucleotides read TGCGCCAGCAGCTCGGGAGAAGGGATCTCTGGAAACACCATATATTTT. This sequence encodes CASSSGEGISGNTIYF.

The chain uses TRBV18 and TRBJ1-2; no definite D call. The CDR3 totals 15 residues. V shed 5 bases and J shed 0 bases, with 13 bases lying between them. Germline V gene lookup returns CDR1 KGHSH and CDR2 LQKENI. CDR3 bases: TGTGCCAGCTCAGGCCAAACAGCCGCTAACTATGGCTACACCTTC. Its translation is CASSGQTAANYGYTF.

This chain links TRBV13 with TRBJ1-1; possible D gene TRBD1, 5 bases. Germline assignment: CDR1 PRHDT and CDR2 FYEKMQ (reference sequence). This CDR3 has 13 residues. V was pared by 5 bases and J by 3 bases, with 10 bases between. The CDR3 nucleotides are TGTGCCAGCAGCGCATGGGGGGACACTGAAGCTTTCTTT. It encodes CASSAWGDTEAFF.